One sample yielded the 26 T cell receptor beta chains listed below, sequenced in a study of T-cell memory formation after mild COVID-19. TCRdb fed the 5' RACE reads into MiXCR, producing one record per CDR3 protein. The sample has some 290,000 distinct CDR3 sequences; around 15% are singletons. Material for sequencing was PBMCs or a T cell subset sorted from them (not recorded which). These receptors all come from a man aged 18 to 35 who had mild COVID-19 (a few samples of this study predate the infection). Cell type and time point are not known.

This rearrangement joins TRBV6-5 to TRBJ2-4; D possibly corresponds to TRBD2 (5 bases). The V and J ends lost 0 bases and 2 bases respectively, with 11 bases between them. This CDR3 has 16 amino acids. Germline-derived CDR1 and CDR2 are MNHEY and SVGAGI. The chain's CDR3 is CASSYSSDSSKNIQYF. As DNA, the CDR3 is TGTGCCAGCAGTTACTCTTCGGACTCTTCCAAAAACATTCAGTACTTC.

The table lists this clonotype with a few counts. This chain connects TRBV4-3 to TRBJ1-5; the D gene is possibly TRBD1 (6 bases). Looked up from germline, CDR1 is LGHNA and CDR2 is YSLEER. The CDR3 loop spans 18 amino acids. Trimming stripped 0 bases from V and 2 bases from J, with 17 bases between. CDR3 in amino acids: CASSQDLSGAVGNQPQHF. DNA for the CDR3: TGCGCCAGCAGCCAAGATCTATCAGGGGCGGTTGGCAATCAGCCCCAGCATTTT.

The sample holds a few counts of this clonotype. CDR3 amino acids: CASSLFAYNTGELFF. Written as DNA, the CDR3 is TGTGCCAGCAGTTTATTTGCTTATAACACCGGGGAGCTGTTTTTT. The chain joins TRBV27 to TRBJ2-2; D is uncertain. V was trimmed by 1 base and J by 2 bases, leaving 8 bases between them. CDR1 and CDR2 from the germline V gene are MNHEY and SMNVEV (reference sequence). The CDR3 spans 15 residues.

This chain connects TRBV6-5 to TRBJ1-1; TRBD1 agrees at 10 bases. V shed 9 bases, J shed 3 bases, and the junction held 7 bases outside the gene matches. The CDR3 is made up of 14 amino acids. Germline V gene data show CDR1 as MNHEY and CDR2 as SVGAGI. The CDR3 nucleotides read TGTGCCAGTGGGCGAGGGACAGGGGACACTGAAGCTTTCTTT. Translating gives CASGRGTGDTEAFF.

The chain couples TRBV9 to TRBJ1-3; a possible D gene is TRBD1 (6 bases). Germline values: CDR1 SGDLS, CDR2 YYNGEE. Trimming took off 2 bases at V and 0 bases at J, with 6 bases between the two ends. The CDR3 is made up of 14 amino acids. CDR3 in DNA: TGTGCCAGCAGCGTGACAGGCTCTGGAAACACCATATATTTT. Translated, it gives CASSVTGSGNTIYF.

V and J are TRBV29-1 and TRBJ1-2; 7 positions agree with TRBD1. V lost 3 bases, J lost 6 bases, and 10 bases stayed unmatched. Germline V gives CDR1 SQVTM, CDR2 ANQGSEA. This CDR3 spans 14 amino acids. CDR3 DNA sequence: TGCAGCGTTGATAAGACAGGGAGTACGCATGGCTACACCTTC. Translated, it gives CSVDKTGSTHGYTF. The whole variable domain, filled in from reference TRBV29-1 and TRBJ1-2, reads SAVISQKPSRDICQRGTSLTIQCQVDSQVTMMFWYRQQPGQSLTLIATANQGSEATYESGFVIDKFPISRPNLTFSTLTVSNMSPEDSSIYLCSVDKTGSTHGYTFGSGTRLTVV.

The J gene is TRBJ1-2, the V gene TRBV28; no clear D gene. The CDR3 consists of 17 residues. Germline V lookup: CDR1 MDHEN, CDR2 SYDVKM. V lost 3 bases and J 4 bases, leaving 21 bases between the germline ends. The CDR3: CASSFVVELSLAYGYTF. Here the CDR3 DNA reads TGTGCCAGCAGTTTCGTAGTTGAGCTATCCCTCGCCTATGGCTACACCTTC.

This chain connects TRBV7-9 to TRBJ1-3, with D possibly matching TRBD1 (6 bases). The CDR3 has 13 residues. Trimming removed 3 bases at V and 7 bases at J, with 10 bases between. Germline V gene data show CDR1 as SEHNR and CDR2 as FQNEAQ (reference sequence). The CDR3 spells CASSFGQGNTIYF. DNA for the CDR3: TGTGCCAGCAGCTTTGGGCAGGGGAACACCATATATTTT.

The CDR3 protein is CASSGSSGRSTDTQYF. Here the CDR3 DNA reads TGTGCCAGCAGCGGAAGTAGCGGGAGAAGCACAGATACGCAGTATTTT. The chain links TRBV7-2 to TRBJ2-3; 9 positions match TRBD2. The CDR3 loop spans 16 amino acids. The germline CDR1 and CDR2 sequences are SGHTA and FQGNSA. J gave up 0 bases and V 5 bases, and 6 bases lay outside the gene matches.

V usage is TRBV29-1 and J usage is TRBJ1-2; D uncertain. CDR1 SQVTM and CDR2 ANQGSEA come from the germline V gene. The CDR3 covers 14 residues. V was shortened by 3 bases and J by 4 bases, with 15 bases between the two germline ends. CDR3 amino acids: CSVDLASTIYGYTF. CDR3 DNA sequence: TGCAGCGTTGATTTGGCTAGTACTATCTATGGCTACACCTTC.

This clonotype was recorded a few times. The rearrangement uses TRBV4-1 and TRBJ2-7, with D perhaps matching TRBD1 (6 bases). Looked up from germline, CDR1 is MGHRA and CDR2 is YSYEKL. The V gene lost 1 base and the J gene lost 3 bases, with 13 bases spanning the gap. The CDR3 has 15 residues. The CDR3, as DNA: TGCGCCAGCAGCCAAGTCCAGGGGTCAAACTACGAGCAGTACTTC. Translating gives CASSQVQGSNYEQYF.

This clonotype has just a few counts. This chain connects TRBV6-1 to TRBJ2-3; the D is unclear. CDR3 length: 14 residues. Germline CDR1 reads MNHNS; CDR2 reads SASEGT. The germline V and J ends were trimmed by 7 bases and 1 base, with 12 bases remaining between them. CDR3 loop: CASTSGPGTDTQYF. The CDR3, as DNA: TGTGCCAGCACCTCTGGCCCGGGCACAGATACGCAGTATTTT.

This clonotype was observed a handful of times. The chain's CDR3 is CAIDRATNEKLFF. DNA for the CDR3: TGTGCCATAGACAGAGCAACTAATGAAAAACTGTTTTTT. The rearrangement joins TRBV10-3 to TRBJ1-4; possibly TRBD1 for D (5 bases). The germline gives CDR1 ENHRY, CDR2 SYGVKD. V gave up 9 bases and J gave up 0 bases, with 8 bases separating them. This CDR3 has 13 amino acids.

This clonotype occurred a few times. The chain couples TRBV7-3 to TRBJ1-1, with 11 bases that match TRBD1. There are 15 residues in the CDR3. Germline-derived CDR1 and CDR2 are SGHTA and FQGTGA. V was pared by 5 bases and J by 3 bases, with 5 bases of the junction left unmatched. The CDR3 sequence is CASSRGTGGDTEAFF. The CDR3 DNA reads as TGTGCCAGCAGCAGAGGGACAGGGGGGGACACTGAAGCTTTCTTT.

The rearrangement links TRBV10-3 to TRBJ2-2, with D possibly TRBD1 on 6 matching bases. CDR3 size: 13 residues. V was pared by 9 bases and J by 8 bases, with 16 bases between. The germline gives CDR1 ENHRY, CDR2 SYGVKD. CDR3 region: CAIHGTKEGELFF. CDR3 in DNA: TGTGCCATTCACGGGACAAAAGAGGGGGAGCTGTTTTTT.

This clonotype turned up a few times. The rearrangement joins TRBV7-2 to TRBJ1-2; D perhaps matches TRBD1 (6 bases). V lost 5 bases, J lost 4 bases, and 11 bases lay in between. The CDR3 consists of 13 residues. In germline, CDR1 is SGHTA, CDR2 FQGNSA. The CDR3 protein is CASSDGGFYGYTF. Here the CDR3 DNA reads TGTGCCAGCAGCGACGGGGGCTTCTATGGCTACACCTTC.

The genes are TRBV7-2 and TRBJ1-2; 8 bases agree with TRBD1. J gave up 6 bases and V 5 bases, and 2 bases lay outside the gene matches. The CDR3 totals 12 residues. CDR1 and CDR2 from the germline V gene are SGHTA and FQGNSA. CDR3 amino acids: CASSRTGNGYTF. The CDR3 bases are TGTGCCAGCAGCCGGACAGGGAATGGCTACACCTTC. Filled out from reference TRBV7-2 and TRBJ1-2, the complete variable domain reads GAGVSQSPSNKVTEKGKDVELRCDPISGHTALYWYRQSLGQGLEFLIYFQGNSAPDKSGLPSDRFSAERTGGSVSTLTIQRTQQEDSAVYLCASSRTGNGYTFGSGTRLTVV.

The chain couples TRBV4-1 to TRBJ1-5; 12 nucleotides align to TRBD1. V lost 8 bases, J lost 6 bases, and 5 bases stayed unmatched. Germline lookup yields CDR1 MGHRA and CDR2 YSYEKL. This CDR3 has 14 amino acids. The CDR3 protein is CASGTGGAGQPQHF. DNA of the CDR3: TGCGCCAGCGGGACAGGGGGCGCCGGTCAGCCCCAGCATTTT.

The chain carries TRBV6-2 or TRBV6-3 and TRBJ2-7; D may be TRBD1 or TRBD2 (6 bases each). Deletions cut 7 bases from V and 6 bases from J, with 22 bases between. This CDR3 region has 15 residues. Germline lookup yields CDR1 MNHEY and CDR2 SVGEGT. The chain's CDR3 is CASTRGTPRGFEQYV. The CDR3 region has the DNA TGTGCCAGCACCAGAGGGACTCCTAGGGGGTTCGAGCAGTACGTC.

This chain joins TRBV6-1 and TRBJ2-7, with 7 bases that match TRBD1. After removal of 1 base from V and 13 bases from J, the junction contained 16 bases not matched to a gene. The CDR3 sequence is 15 residues long. Germline-derived CDR1 and CDR2 are MNHNS and SASEGT. CDR3: CASSEVITAGTANYV. The CDR3 bases are TGTGCCAGCAGTGAAGTAATAACTGCCGGGACAGCAAACTACGTC.

The V gene is TRBV4-3, the J gene TRBJ2-2, with 10 bases matching TRBD1. The germline V gene has CDR1 LGHNA and CDR2 YSLEER. Unmatched junction bases numbered 8, after V lost 6 bases and J lost 1 base. This CDR3 comprises 17 residues. In DNA form, the CDR3 reads TGCGCCAGCAGACCGGGACAGGGGTTCGGGAACACCGGGGAGCTGTTTTTT. Encoded protein: CASRPGQGFGNTGELFF.

In DNA form, the CDR3 reads TGCGCCAGCAGCTCCCAACCCCGGACAGGGGGGGGGGATACGCAGTATTTT. Protein sequence: CASSSQPRTGGGDTQYF. The chain recombines TRBV5-1 with TRBJ2-3, with 10 bases lining up with TRBD1. CDR3 size: 17 residues. The trim removed 3 bases at V and 6 bases at J, leaving 13 bases unmatched. Germline CDR1 reads SGHRS; CDR2 reads YFSETQ. The whole variable domain, remainder taken from reference TRBV5-1 and TRBJ2-3, is KAGVTQTPRYLIKTRGQQVTLSCSPISGHRSVSWYQQTPGQGLQFLFEYFSETQRNKGNFPGRFSGRQFSNSRSEMNVSTLELGDSALYLCASSSQPRTGGGDTQYFGPGTRLTVL.

The rearrangement links TRBV5-1 to TRBJ1-2, with 7 nucleotides matching TRBD1. J was trimmed by 0 bases and V by 3 bases; bases with no gene match: 2. The germline gives CDR1 SGHRS, CDR2 YFSETQ. This CDR3 is built from 14 residues. This CDR3 reads CASSSTGPNYGYTF. For the CDR3, the DNA is TGCGCCAGCAGCTCGACAGGGCCTAACTATGGCTACACCTTC.

The chain employs TRBV6-5 and TRBJ2-6; D not certain. Germline values: CDR1 MNHEY, CDR2 SVGAGI. V dropped 5 bases and J dropped 3 bases, with 5 bases sitting between them. The CDR3 has 13 residues. CDR3 sequence: CASSTFGANVLTF. CDR3 nucleotide sequence: TGTGCCAGCAGTACCTTTGGGGCCAACGTCCTGACTTTC.

There are a few counts of this clonotype. J is TRBJ2-5 and V is TRBV28; no clear D gene. The length of the CDR3 is 12 residues. V gave up 7 bases and J gave up 5 bases, with 11 bases separating them. Per germline, CDR1 MDHEN and CDR2 SYDVKM. CDR3 sequence (DNA): TGTGCCAGCAATTCTGCTCGGGAGACCCAGTACTTC. Translation: CASNSARETQYF.

This clonotype was observed many times. The rearrangement joins TRBV11-2 to TRBJ2-3; 9 bases line up with TRBD1. The CDR3 covers 13 residues. Germline values: CDR1 SGHAT, CDR2 FQNNGV. Trimming removed 10 bases from V and 1 base from J; junction bases left unmatched: 3. In nucleotides, the CDR3 is TGTGCCACGGGACAGGGTGGCACAGATACGCAGTATTTT. Residues: CATGQGGTDTQYF.